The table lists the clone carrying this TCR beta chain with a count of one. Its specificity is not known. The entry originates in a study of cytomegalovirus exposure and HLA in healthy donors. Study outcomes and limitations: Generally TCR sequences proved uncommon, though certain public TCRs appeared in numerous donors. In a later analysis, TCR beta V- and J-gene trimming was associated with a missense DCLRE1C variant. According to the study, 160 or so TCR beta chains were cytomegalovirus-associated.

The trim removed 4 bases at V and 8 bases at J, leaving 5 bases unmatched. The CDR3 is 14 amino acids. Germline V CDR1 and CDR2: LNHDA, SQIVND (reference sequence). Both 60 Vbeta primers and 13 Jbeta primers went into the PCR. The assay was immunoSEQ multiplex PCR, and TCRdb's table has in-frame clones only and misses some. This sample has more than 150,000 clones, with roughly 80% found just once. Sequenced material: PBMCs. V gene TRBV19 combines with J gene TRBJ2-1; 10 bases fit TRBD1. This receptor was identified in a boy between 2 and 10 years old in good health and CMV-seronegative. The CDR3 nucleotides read TGTGCCAGTAGTAGGGACAGGGGATCTGATGAGCAGTTCTTC. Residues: CASSRDRGSDEQFF.